These T cell receptor beta chains were read from a single sample in a study of blood T cell repertoires in COVID-19. Repertoires were generated with immunoSEQ multiplex PCR, while TCRdb's copy carries only in-frame clones and drops some. Among 130,000 to 150,000 clones, about 87% were seen once, and the ten largest hold about 1.7%. Source material: peripheral blood. Every receptor here comes from a woman aged 45-65 years with acute or convalescent COVID-19. The CDR3 runs from the conserved cysteine through the conserved F or W. Fields, in order: J gene, V gene, CDR3 length, clone size, D gene, CDR3 DNA, CDR3 protein. D genes are given only for firm matches. Clone size is not always given. Where it is, it says once, few, many or a class for expanded clones.

j_call: TRBJ1-1; v_call: TRBV10-3; cdr3_length: 15; clone_size: NA; d_call: TRBD1; cdr3_nt: TGTGCCATCAGTGGGGGACAGGGGGCGGGCACTGAAGCTTTCTTT; cdr3_aa: CAISGGQGAGTEAFF
j_call: TRBJ1-1; v_call: TRBV7-9; cdr3_length: 17; clone_size: NA; d_call: TRBD1; cdr3_nt: TGTGCCAGCAGCTTACTCGGGACAGAAGGGTTAGGGACTGAAGCTTTCTTT; cdr3_aa: CASSLLGTEGLGTEAFF
j_call: TRBJ2-2; v_call: TRBV29-1; cdr3_length: 12; clone_size: NA; d_call: TRBD1; cdr3_nt: TGCAGCGTTACAGGGGGCACCGGGGAGCTGTTTTTT; cdr3_aa: CSVTGGTGELFF
j_call: TRBJ2-5; v_call: TRBV5-1; cdr3_length: 15; clone_size: NA; d_call: TRBD1; cdr3_nt: TGCGCCAGCAGCTTGGGACAGGGGGCAGCAGAGACCCAGTACTTC; cdr3_aa: CASSLGQGAAETQYF
j_call: TRBJ1-1; v_call: TRBV28; cdr3_length: 12; clone_size: once; d_call: TRBD1; cdr3_nt: TGTGCCAGCAGCCGGACAGGCCTCGGAGCTTTCTTT; cdr3_aa: CASSRTGLGAFF
j_call: TRBJ2-1; v_call: TRBV7-2; cdr3_length: 19; clone_size: NA; d_call: TRBD2; cdr3_nt: TGTGCCAGCAGCTTAGCCGGCGTTTCTAGCGGGGGGGCCTTCAGTGAGCAGTTCTTC; cdr3_aa: CASSLAGVSSGGAFSEQFF
j_call: TRBJ2-3; v_call: TRBV27; cdr3_length: 16; clone_size: NA; d_call: TRBD2; cdr3_nt: TGTGCCAGCAGTTTATTCACGGGGGGTGGCACAGATACGCAGTATTTT; cdr3_aa: CASSLFTGGGTDTQYF
j_call: TRBJ1-2; v_call: TRBV4-1; cdr3_length: 13; clone_size: few; d_call: NA; cdr3_nt: TGCGCCAGCAGCCAAACAGTGACACTCGGCTACACCTTC; cdr3_aa: CASSQTVTLGYTF
j_call: TRBJ2-3; v_call: TRBV18; cdr3_length: 17; clone_size: once; d_call: TRBD2; cdr3_nt: TGTGCCAGCTCACCACCGGCGACTAGCGGGAGATATGGTACGCAGTATTTT; cdr3_aa: CASSPPATSGRYGTQYF
j_call: TRBJ2-2; v_call: TRBV7-7; cdr3_length: 15; clone_size: once; d_call: NA; cdr3_nt: TGTGCTAGCAGCTTAGCACTAGTTGAAGCCGGGGAGCTGTTTTTT; cdr3_aa: CASSLALVEAGELFF
j_call: TRBJ2-7; v_call: TRBV29-1; cdr3_length: 14; clone_size: NA; d_call: TRBD1; cdr3_nt: TGCAGCGTTGAATCGGGACAGGGGGCTTACGAGCAGTACTTC; cdr3_aa: CSVESGQGAYEQYF
j_call: TRBJ2-5; v_call: TRBV3-1/TRBV3-2; cdr3_length: 13; clone_size: once; d_call: TRBD1; cdr3_nt: TGTGCCAGCAGCCACGGACAGGAAGAGACCCAGTACTTC; cdr3_aa: CASSHGQEETQYF
j_call: TRBJ2-1; v_call: TRBV19; cdr3_length: 16; clone_size: NA; d_call: TRBD2; cdr3_nt: TGTGCCAGTAGTATCGAGACTAGCGGGCCTTACAATGAGCAGTTCTTC; cdr3_aa: CASSIETSGPYNEQFF
j_call: TRBJ2-7; v_call: TRBV10-1; cdr3_length: 13; clone_size: NA; d_call: TRBD1; cdr3_nt: TGCGCCAGCCGGGACAGAGAGCACTACGAGCAGTACTTC; cdr3_aa: CASRDREHYEQYF
j_call: TRBJ2-3; v_call: TRBV14; cdr3_length: 17; clone_size: NA; d_call: TRBD2; cdr3_nt: TGTGCCAGCAGCCAAGTACGGTCGCGGGGGGTAAGAGATACGCAGTATTTT; cdr3_aa: CASSQVRSRGVRDTQYF
j_call: TRBJ2-3; v_call: TRBV7-3; cdr3_length: 13; clone_size: NA; d_call: NA; cdr3_nt: TGTGCCAGCAGCTTATATGTCACAGATACGCAGTATTTT; cdr3_aa: CASSLYVTDTQYF
j_call: TRBJ2-7; v_call: TRBV4-2; cdr3_length: 15; clone_size: NA; d_call: TRBD2; cdr3_nt: TGTGCCAGCAGCCATTGGACTAGCGATGGCTACGAGCAGTACTTC; cdr3_aa: CASSHWTSDGYEQYF
j_call: TRBJ1-1; v_call: TRBV3-1/TRBV3-2; cdr3_length: 14; clone_size: NA; d_call: NA; cdr3_nt: TGTGCCAGCTCTCCTCAACCGGGGAACACTGAAGCTTTCTTT; cdr3_aa: CASSPQPGNTEAFF
j_call: TRBJ1-2; v_call: TRBV12-3/TRBV12-4; cdr3_length: 12; clone_size: few; d_call: NA; cdr3_nt: TGTGCCAGCAGTTTAGGGAGGAATGGCTACACCTTC; cdr3_aa: CASSLGRNGYTF
j_call: TRBJ2-7; v_call: TRBV27; cdr3_length: 15; clone_size: NA; d_call: NA; cdr3_nt: TGTGCCAGCACCGCTACCGTACAGCACTCCTACGAGCAGTACTTC; cdr3_aa: CASTATVQHSYEQYF
j_call: TRBJ2-5; v_call: TRBV5-6; cdr3_length: 14; clone_size: NA; d_call: NA; cdr3_nt: TGTGCCAGCGTTATCTTAGCGGTCTCGGAGACCCAGTACTTC; cdr3_aa: CASVILAVSETQYF
j_call: TRBJ1-1; v_call: TRBV18; cdr3_length: 14; clone_size: NA; d_call: TRBD1; cdr3_nt: TGTGCCAGCTCCTCGACAGGGGAGAACACTGAAGCTTTCTTT; cdr3_aa: CASSSTGENTEAFF
j_call: TRBJ2-1; v_call: TRBV5-6; cdr3_length: 17; clone_size: NA; d_call: TRBD1; cdr3_nt: TGTGCCAGCAGCTCGACCCCGGGACAGGTAGTATCCAATGAGCAGTTCTTC; cdr3_aa: CASSSTPGQVVSNEQFF
j_call: TRBJ1-3; v_call: TRBV9; cdr3_length: 15; clone_size: once; d_call: NA; cdr3_nt: TGTGCCAGCAGCGTCGGAGGGACCTCTGGAAACACCATATATTTT; cdr3_aa: CASSVGGTSGNTIYF
j_call: TRBJ2-5; v_call: TRBV4-2; cdr3_length: 16; clone_size: once; d_call: NA; cdr3_nt: TGTGCCAGCAGCCAAGATTATGCGGGAATGTTGAAGACCCAGTACTTC; cdr3_aa: CASSQDYAGMLKTQYF
j_call: TRBJ2-5; v_call: TRBV3-1/TRBV3-2; cdr3_length: 14; clone_size: NA; d_call: NA; cdr3_nt: TGTGCCAGCAGCGACCCCGGGACTCAAGAGACCCAGTACTTC; cdr3_aa: CASSDPGTQETQYF
j_call: TRBJ2-1; v_call: TRBV19; cdr3_length: 15; clone_size: NA; d_call: TRBD1; cdr3_nt: TGTGCCAGTCGTAGGAAGGGACAGGGTGACAATGAGCAGTTCTTC; cdr3_aa: CASRRKGQGDNEQFF
j_call: TRBJ2-3; v_call: TRBV11-3; cdr3_length: 16; clone_size: once; d_call: NA; cdr3_nt: TGTGCCAGCAGCTTAGTAGAGGGGGGGATCACAGATACGCAGTATTTT; cdr3_aa: CASSLVEGGITDTQYF
j_call: TRBJ2-1; v_call: TRBV14; cdr3_length: 17; clone_size: once; d_call: NA; cdr3_nt: TGTGCCAGCAGCCAAGATCCTACGGGGGTGTTCTACAATGAGCAGTTCTTC; cdr3_aa: CASSQDPTGVFYNEQFF
j_call: TRBJ2-4; v_call: TRBV6-2/TRBV6-3; cdr3_length: 13; clone_size: few; d_call: NA; cdr3_nt: TGTGCCAGCAGTTACTCGACTAAAAACATTCAGTACTTC; cdr3_aa: CASSYSTKNIQYF
j_call: TRBJ1-1; v_call: TRBV9; cdr3_length: 16; clone_size: NA; d_call: NA; cdr3_nt: TGTGCCAGCAGCACAAACAGGGAAACGGTAAACACTGAAGCTTTCTTT; cdr3_aa: CASSTNRETVNTEAFF
j_call: TRBJ2-7; v_call: TRBV19; cdr3_length: 13; clone_size: NA; d_call: NA; cdr3_nt: TGTGCCAGTAGGTCGGAGGCCGGCTACGAGCAGTACTTC; cdr3_aa: CASRSEAGYEQYF
j_call: TRBJ1-1; v_call: TRBV19; cdr3_length: 17; clone_size: NA; d_call: NA; cdr3_nt: TGTGCCAGTAGGGAAATCGGGGGGCGGCCGATGAACACTGAAGCTTTCTTT; cdr3_aa: CASREIGGRPMNTEAFF
j_call: TRBJ2-7; v_call: TRBV7-9; cdr3_length: 15; clone_size: NA; d_call: TRBD2; cdr3_nt: TGTGCCAGCACCCAGCTAGCGGGAGAGTCCTACGAGCAGTACTTC; cdr3_aa: CASTQLAGESYEQYF
j_call: TRBJ1-1; v_call: TRBV3-1/TRBV3-2; cdr3_length: 14; clone_size: NA; d_call: TRBD1; cdr3_nt: TGTGCCAGCAGCCGACAGGGAGTAAGCACTGAAGCTTTCTTT; cdr3_aa: CASSRQGVSTEAFF
j_call: TRBJ1-4; v_call: TRBV30; cdr3_length: 13; clone_size: NA; d_call: TRBD1; cdr3_nt: TGTGCCTGGAGTGCAGGGGGCGTGGAAAAACTGTTTTTT; cdr3_aa: CAWSAGGVEKLFF
j_call: TRBJ2-3; v_call: TRBV19; cdr3_length: 17; clone_size: NA; d_call: TRBD2; cdr3_nt: TGTGCCAGTAGTACCACCGCAGCGGGAGTTAGGTCAGATACGCAGTATTTT; cdr3_aa: CASSTTAAGVRSDTQYF
j_call: TRBJ2-1; v_call: TRBV9; cdr3_length: 12; clone_size: NA; d_call: NA; cdr3_nt: TGTGCCAGCAGCCCGGCGCGGAATGAGCAGTTCTTC; cdr3_aa: CASSPARNEQFF
j_call: TRBJ2-3; v_call: TRBV12-3/TRBV12-4; cdr3_length: 13; clone_size: once; d_call: NA; cdr3_nt: TGTGCCAGCAGTTTTAGTGTCACAGATACGCAGTATTTT; cdr3_aa: CASSFSVTDTQYF
j_call: TRBJ1-1; v_call: TRBV25-1; cdr3_length: 11; clone_size: NA; d_call: NA; cdr3_nt: TGTGCCAGCAGGGTCGGTACTGAAGCTTTCTTT; cdr3_aa: CASRVGTEAFF
j_call: TRBJ1-2; v_call: TRBV14; cdr3_length: 13; clone_size: NA; d_call: NA; cdr3_nt: TGTGCCAGCAGCCCCGGGACAATCTATGGCTACACCTTC; cdr3_aa: CASSPGTIYGYTF
j_call: TRBJ1-1; v_call: TRBV24-1; cdr3_length: 15; clone_size: NA; d_call: TRBD1; cdr3_nt: TGTGCCACCAGTGATGCGACAGGGTCGGACACTGAAGCTTTCTTT; cdr3_aa: CATSDATGSDTEAFF
j_call: TRBJ2-7; v_call: TRBV27; cdr3_length: 14; clone_size: NA; d_call: NA; cdr3_nt: TGTGCCAGCAGTTTACAGGGAACCCGCGGTATTGTGTACTTC; cdr3_aa: CASSLQGTRGIVYF
j_call: TRBJ2-1; v_call: TRBV19; cdr3_length: 19; clone_size: NA; d_call: TRBD2; cdr3_nt: TGTGCCAGTAGTATTTTTGGGTCGACTAGCGGGAGGCCGCACAATGAGCAGTTCTTC; cdr3_aa: CASSIFGSTSGRPHNEQFF
j_call: TRBJ1-1; v_call: TRBV7-2; cdr3_length: 15; clone_size: once; d_call: NA; cdr3_nt: TGTGCCACTCAACCCCTAGCGGGGCCGGGGACTGAAGCTTTCTTT; cdr3_aa: CATQPLAGPGTEAFF
j_call: TRBJ1-4; v_call: TRBV3-1/TRBV3-2; cdr3_length: 15; clone_size: NA; d_call: NA; cdr3_nt: TGTGCCAGCAGCTTCGGAGGGACAACTAATGAAAAACTGTTTTTT; cdr3_aa: CASSFGGTTNEKLFF
j_call: TRBJ1-1; v_call: TRBV18; cdr3_length: 13; clone_size: NA; d_call: TRBD1; cdr3_nt: TGTGCCAGCTCACCAAAGGGACAGGGCGAAGCTTTCTTT; cdr3_aa: CASSPKGQGEAFF
j_call: TRBJ2-2; v_call: TRBV28; cdr3_length: 15; clone_size: many; d_call: TRBD2; cdr3_nt: TGTGCCAGCAGTTTGAGCGGGGGCGAGAGCGGGGAGCTGTTTTTT; cdr3_aa: CASSLSGGESGELFF
j_call: TRBJ2-3; v_call: TRBV18; cdr3_length: 14; clone_size: NA; d_call: NA; cdr3_nt: TGTGCCAGCTCACCCACCGGTCGGTACGATACGCAGTATTTT; cdr3_aa: CASSPTGRYDTQYF
j_call: TRBJ2-2; v_call: TRBV7-8; cdr3_length: 16; clone_size: once; d_call: NA; cdr3_nt: TGTGCCAGCAGACGACCAGCGGAGCTGGTTTTTGGGGAGCTGTTTTTT; cdr3_aa: CASRRPAELVFGELFF
j_call: TRBJ1-2; v_call: TRBV6-6; cdr3_length: 13; clone_size: NA; d_call: TRBD1; cdr3_nt: TGTGCCAGCAGTTACGAGGGGGACAGGGGCTACACCTTC; cdr3_aa: CASSYEGDRGYTF